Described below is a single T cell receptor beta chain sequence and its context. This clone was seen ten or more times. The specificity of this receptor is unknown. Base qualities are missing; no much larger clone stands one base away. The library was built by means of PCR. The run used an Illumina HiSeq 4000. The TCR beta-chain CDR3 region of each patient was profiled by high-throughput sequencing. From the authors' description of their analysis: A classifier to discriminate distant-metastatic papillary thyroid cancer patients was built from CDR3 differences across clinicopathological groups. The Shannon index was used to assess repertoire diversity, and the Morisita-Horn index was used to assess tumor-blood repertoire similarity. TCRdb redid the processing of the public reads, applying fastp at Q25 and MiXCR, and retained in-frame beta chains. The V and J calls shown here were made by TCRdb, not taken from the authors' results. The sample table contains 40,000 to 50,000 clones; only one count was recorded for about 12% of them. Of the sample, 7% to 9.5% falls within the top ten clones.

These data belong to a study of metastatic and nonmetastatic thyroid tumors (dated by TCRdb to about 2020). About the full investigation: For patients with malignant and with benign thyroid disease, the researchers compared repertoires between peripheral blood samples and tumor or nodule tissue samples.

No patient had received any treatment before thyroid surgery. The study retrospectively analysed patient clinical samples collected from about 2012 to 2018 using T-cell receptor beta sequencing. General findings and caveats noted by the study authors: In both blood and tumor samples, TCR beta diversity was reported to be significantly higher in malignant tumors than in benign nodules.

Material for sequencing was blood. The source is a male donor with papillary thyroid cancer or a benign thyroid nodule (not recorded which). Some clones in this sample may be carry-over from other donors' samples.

The DNA sequence follows: TGCAGTGCTTACAGGGGCACCTACGAGCAGTACTTC. Translated, it gives CSAYRGTYEQYF. The V and J segments used are TRBV20-1 and TRBJ2-7, and 7 junction bases match TRBD1. Including the terminal cysteine and phenylalanine, the CDR3 comprises 12 residues. Only the CDR3 part of the read is kept: 36 bases, read in frame from the first base. Clipping removes 5 bases from V and 2 bases from J, with 3 as the unmatched junction base count. Based on the germline V gene (reference sequence), the CDR1 and CDR2 sequences are DFQATT and SNEGSKA.